This T cell receptor (beta chain) was identified in a study of early T cells in non-severe SARS-CoV-2 infection. Attachment of unique molecular identifiers was made to individual cDNA molecules. TCRdb recomputed calls from the 5' RACE reads with MiXCR, one row per CDR3 protein. The sample includes around 68,000 distinct CDR3 sequences, over 4.5% of them seen just once. This clonotype was observed many times. CDR3 length: 13 residues. Germline V gene data show CDR1 as SGHTA and CDR2 as FQGTGA. Trimming cost V 2 bases and J 8 bases, with 10 bases left between them. The source of this sequence is an adult who was a healthcare worker with PCR-confirmed SARS-CoV-2 infection or an uninfected control (not recorded which). V and J are TRBV7-3 and TRBJ2-1; D gene ambiguous. Material: whole blood, obtained at baseline. The CDR3 bases are TGTGCCAGCAGCTTAGGCCCACGGGATGAGCAGTTCTTC. Protein: CASSLGPRDEQFF. Using reference TRBV7-3 and TRBJ2-1 for the parts outside the CDR3, the full variable domain is GAGVSQTPSNKVTEKGKYVELRCDPISGHTALYWYRQSLGQGPEFLIYFQGTGAADDSGLPNDRFFAVRPEGSVSTLKIQRTERGDSAVYLCASSLGPRDEQFFGPGTRLTVL.